Listed below are T cell receptor beta chains from one sample, sequenced in a study of OX40 agonist ivuxolimab in advanced cancers. Assay: immunoSEQ multiplex PCR; the TCRdb copy retains only in-frame clones and omits some. This table has roughly 34,000 clones, nearly 95% appearing once. The sample consisted of CD4+ or CD8+ T cells sorted from blood, taken in a trial of the OX40 agonist ivuxolimab. All receptors come from an adult with an advanced solid tumor such as melanoma, head and neck, liver or kidney cancer. CDR3s include the opening cysteine and the closing phenylalanine or tryptophan. The D gene is left open where the match is weak. Expanded clones are given a class, and other clones once, few, many or no size at all.

V	J	size	D	DNA	CDR3
TRBV19	TRBJ1-4	NA	NA	TGTGCCAGTAGTTTCGACCGGGCAACTAATGAAAAACTGTTTTTT	CASSFDRATNEKLFF
TRBV28	TRBJ1-2	once	TRBD1	TGTGCCAGCAGTCCCCTTTTGGACAGGGGGCTGGGAGGCTATGGCTACACCTTC	CASSPLLDRGLGGYGYTF
TRBV11-2	TRBJ2-1	NA	NA	TGTGCCAGCAGCTTGTCACGTTTCCATGAGCAGTTCTTC	CASSLSRFHEQFF
TRBV7-9	TRBJ2-7	NA	NA	TGTGCCAGCAGCTTAGGCGGCGGATCCGCCGAGCAGTACTTC	CASSLGGGSAEQYF
TRBV19	TRBJ2-7	NA	TRBD1	TGTGCCAGTAGTACAGGACAGGGGGGAGTCTACGAGCAGTACTTC	CASSTGQGGVYEQYF
TRBV6-1	TRBJ1-1	NA	NA	TGTGCCAGCTCTAAGTGGAACACTGAAGCTTTCTTT	CASSKWNTEAFF
TRBV28	TRBJ2-7	NA	NA	TGTGCCAGCAGTCTAGGAGGGGCTCGAAGCTCCTACGAGCAGTACTTC	CASSLGGARSSYEQYF
TRBV2	TRBJ2-1	NA	TRBD1	TGTGCCAGCAATCCACAGGGGGCTGAGCAGTTCTTC	CASNPQGAEQFF
TRBV6-1	TRBJ2-6	NA	NA	TGTGCCAGCAGTGATGCGGGGTTCTCTGGGGCCAACGTCCTGACTTTC	CASSDAGFSGANVLTF
TRBV15	TRBJ2-6	NA	NA	TGTGCCACCAGCAGAAGTACTGGGGCCAACGTCCTGACTTTC	CATSRSTGANVLTF